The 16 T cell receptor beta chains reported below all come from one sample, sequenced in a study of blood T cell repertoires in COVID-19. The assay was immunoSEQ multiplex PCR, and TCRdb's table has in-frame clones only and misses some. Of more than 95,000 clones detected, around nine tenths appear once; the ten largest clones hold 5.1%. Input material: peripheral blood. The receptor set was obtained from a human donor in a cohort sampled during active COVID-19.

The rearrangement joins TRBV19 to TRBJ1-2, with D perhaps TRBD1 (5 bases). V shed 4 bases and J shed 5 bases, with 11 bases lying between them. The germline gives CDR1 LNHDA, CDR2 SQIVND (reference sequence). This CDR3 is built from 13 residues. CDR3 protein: CASSTTEVYGYTF. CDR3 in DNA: TGTGCCAGTAGTACGACAGAAGTTTATGGCTACACCTTC.

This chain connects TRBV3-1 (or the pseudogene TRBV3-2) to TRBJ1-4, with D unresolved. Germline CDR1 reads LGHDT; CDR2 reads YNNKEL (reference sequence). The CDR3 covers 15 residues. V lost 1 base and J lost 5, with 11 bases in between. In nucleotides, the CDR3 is TGTGCCAGCAGCCAAGTGGTACACATGAATGAAAAACTGTTTTTT. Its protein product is CASSQVVHMNEKLFF.

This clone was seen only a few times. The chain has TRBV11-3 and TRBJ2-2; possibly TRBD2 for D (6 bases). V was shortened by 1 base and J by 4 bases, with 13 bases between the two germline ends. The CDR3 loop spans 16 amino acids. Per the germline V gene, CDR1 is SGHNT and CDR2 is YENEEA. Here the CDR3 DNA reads TGTGCCAGCAGCTTAGGCTTGGGGGGTAGCACCGGGGAGCTGTTTTTT. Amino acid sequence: CASSLGLGGSTGELFF.

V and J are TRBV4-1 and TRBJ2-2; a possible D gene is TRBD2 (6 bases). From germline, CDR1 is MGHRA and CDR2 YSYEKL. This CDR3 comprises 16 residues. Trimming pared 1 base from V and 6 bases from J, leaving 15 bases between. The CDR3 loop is CASSQVGGPKAGELFF. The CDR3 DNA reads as TGCGCCAGCAGCCAAGTGGGAGGCCCAAAGGCCGGGGAGCTGTTTTTT.

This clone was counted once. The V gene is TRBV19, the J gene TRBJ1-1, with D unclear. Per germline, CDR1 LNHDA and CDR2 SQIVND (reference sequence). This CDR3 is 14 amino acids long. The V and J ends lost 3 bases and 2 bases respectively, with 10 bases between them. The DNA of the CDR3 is TGTGCCAGTAGTATGACACTTACCAACACTGAAGCTTTCTTT. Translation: CASSMTLTNTEAFF.

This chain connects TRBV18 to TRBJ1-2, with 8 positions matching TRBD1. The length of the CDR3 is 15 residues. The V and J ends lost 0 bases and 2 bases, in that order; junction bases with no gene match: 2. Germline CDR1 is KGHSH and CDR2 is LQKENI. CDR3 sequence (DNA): TGTGCCAGCTCACCACCGCACAGGGGGAACTATGGCTACACCTTC. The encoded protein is CASSPPHRGNYGYTF. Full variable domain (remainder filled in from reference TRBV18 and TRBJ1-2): NAGVMQNPRHLVRRRGQEARLRCSPMKGHSHVYWYRQLPEEGLKFMVYLQKENIIDESGMPKERFSAEFPKEGPSILRIQQVVRGDSAAYFCASSPPHRGNYGYTFGSGTRLTVV.

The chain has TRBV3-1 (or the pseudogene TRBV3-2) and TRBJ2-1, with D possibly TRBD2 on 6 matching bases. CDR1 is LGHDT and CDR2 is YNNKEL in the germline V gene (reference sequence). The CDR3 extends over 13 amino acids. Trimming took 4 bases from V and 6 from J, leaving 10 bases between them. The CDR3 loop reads CASSRDFFNEQFF. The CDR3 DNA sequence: TGTGCCAGCAGCCGGGACTTTTTCAATGAGCAGTTCTTC.

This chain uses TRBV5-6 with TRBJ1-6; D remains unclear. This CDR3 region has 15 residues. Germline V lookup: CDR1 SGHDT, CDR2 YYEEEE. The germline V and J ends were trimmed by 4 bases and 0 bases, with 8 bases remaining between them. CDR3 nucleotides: TGTGCCAGCAGCCCGGCGGACTCCTATAATTCACCCCTCCACTTT. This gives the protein CASSPADSYNSPLHF.

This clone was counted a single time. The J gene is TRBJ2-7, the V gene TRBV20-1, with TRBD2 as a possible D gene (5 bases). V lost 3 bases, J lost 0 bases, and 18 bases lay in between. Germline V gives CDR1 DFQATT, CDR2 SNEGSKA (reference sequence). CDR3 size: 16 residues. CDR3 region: CSASRGKLSTSYEQYF. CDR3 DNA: TGCAGTGCTAGTCGGGGTAAACTGTCGACCTCCTACGAGCAGTACTTC.

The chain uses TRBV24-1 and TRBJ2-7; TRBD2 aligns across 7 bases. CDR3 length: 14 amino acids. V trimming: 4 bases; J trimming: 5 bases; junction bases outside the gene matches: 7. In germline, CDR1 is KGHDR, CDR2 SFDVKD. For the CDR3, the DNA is TGTGCCACCAGTGACTCCGGACGGGGGGACGAGCAGTACTTC. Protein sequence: CATSDSGRGDEQYF.

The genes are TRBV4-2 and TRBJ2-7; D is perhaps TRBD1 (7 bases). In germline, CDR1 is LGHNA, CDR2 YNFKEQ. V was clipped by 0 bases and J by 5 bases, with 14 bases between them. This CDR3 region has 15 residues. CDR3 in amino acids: CASSQEFPGGHEQYF. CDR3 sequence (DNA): TGTGCCAGCAGCCAAGAATTCCCAGGGGGGCACGAGCAGTACTTC.

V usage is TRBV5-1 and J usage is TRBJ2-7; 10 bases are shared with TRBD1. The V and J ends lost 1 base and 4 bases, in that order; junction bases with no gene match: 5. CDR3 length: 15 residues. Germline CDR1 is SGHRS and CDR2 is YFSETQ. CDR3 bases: TGCGCCAGCAGCTTGTTGGGACAGGGGCCATACGAGCAGTACTTC. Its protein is CASSLLGQGPYEQYF.

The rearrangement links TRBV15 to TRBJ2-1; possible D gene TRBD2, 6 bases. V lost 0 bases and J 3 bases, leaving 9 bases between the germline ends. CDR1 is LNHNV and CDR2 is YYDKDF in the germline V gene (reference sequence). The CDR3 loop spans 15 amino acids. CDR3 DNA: TGTGCCACCAGCAGAGATCGGGGGATCTACAATGAGCAGTTCTTC. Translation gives CATSRDRGIYNEQFF.

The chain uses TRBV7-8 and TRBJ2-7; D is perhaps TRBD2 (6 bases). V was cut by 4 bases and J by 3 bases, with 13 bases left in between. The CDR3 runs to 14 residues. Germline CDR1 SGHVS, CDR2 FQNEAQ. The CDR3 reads CASSSPGESYEQYF. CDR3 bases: TGTGCCAGCAGCTCCCCGGGAGAAAGCTACGAGCAGTACTTC.

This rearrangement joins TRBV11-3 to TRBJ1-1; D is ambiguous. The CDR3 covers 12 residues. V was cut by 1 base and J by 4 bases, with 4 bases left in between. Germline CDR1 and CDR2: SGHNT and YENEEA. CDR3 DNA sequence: TGTGCCAGCAGCTTAGTCCTCACTGAAGCTTTCTTT. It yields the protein CASSLVLTEAFF.

Here the CDR3 DNA reads TGTGCCACCAGTGATTCGGAGCCCGCCGGGTACAATGAGCAGTTCTTC. Translating it yields CATSDSEPAGYNEQFF. The chain employs TRBV24-1 and TRBJ2-1; unclear D gene. CDR1 KGHDR and CDR2 SFDVKD come from the germline V gene. CDR3 length: 16 amino acids. The V end was cut by 2 bases, the J end by 4 bases, with 14 bases between.